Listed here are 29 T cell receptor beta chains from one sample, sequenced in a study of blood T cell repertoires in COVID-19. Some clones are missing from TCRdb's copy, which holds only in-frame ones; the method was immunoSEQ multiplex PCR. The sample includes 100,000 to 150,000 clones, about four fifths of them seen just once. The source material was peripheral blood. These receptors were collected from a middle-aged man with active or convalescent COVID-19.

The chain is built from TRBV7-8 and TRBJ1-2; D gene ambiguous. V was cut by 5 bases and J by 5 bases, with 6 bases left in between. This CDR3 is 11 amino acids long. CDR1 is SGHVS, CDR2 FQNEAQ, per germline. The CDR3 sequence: CASSLYYGYTF. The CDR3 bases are TGTGCCAGCAGCCTCTATTATGGCTACACCTTC.

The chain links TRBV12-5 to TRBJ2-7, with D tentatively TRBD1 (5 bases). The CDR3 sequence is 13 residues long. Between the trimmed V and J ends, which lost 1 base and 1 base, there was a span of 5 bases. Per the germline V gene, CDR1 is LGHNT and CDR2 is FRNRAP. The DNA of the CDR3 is TGTGCTAGTGGTTTGGGGACATCCTACGAGCAGTACTTC. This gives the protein CASGLGTSYEQYF.

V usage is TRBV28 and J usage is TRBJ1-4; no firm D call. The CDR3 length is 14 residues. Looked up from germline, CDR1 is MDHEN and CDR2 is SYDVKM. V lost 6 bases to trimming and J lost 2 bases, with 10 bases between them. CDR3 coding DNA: TGTGCCAGCAGCTCCCCTGTCACTAATGAAAAACTGTTTTTT. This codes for CASSSPVTNEKLFF.

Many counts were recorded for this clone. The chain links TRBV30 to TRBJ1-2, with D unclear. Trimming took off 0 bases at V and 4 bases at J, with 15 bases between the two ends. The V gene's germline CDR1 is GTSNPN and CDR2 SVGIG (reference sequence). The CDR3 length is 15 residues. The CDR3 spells CAWSVLGPLSYGYTF. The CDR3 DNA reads TGTGCCTGGAGTGTACTAGGACCTCTATCCTATGGCTACACCTTC.

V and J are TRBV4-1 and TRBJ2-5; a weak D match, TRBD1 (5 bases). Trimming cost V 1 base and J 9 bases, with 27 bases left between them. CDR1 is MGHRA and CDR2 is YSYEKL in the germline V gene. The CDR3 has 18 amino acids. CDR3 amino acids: CASSQGPLEPLGEWAQYF. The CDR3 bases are TGCGCCAGCAGCCAAGGACCTCTTGAACCTTTAGGGGAATGGGCCCAGTACTTC.

The CDR3 sequence: CASSVTWGELFF. The CDR3 coding sequence is TGTGCCAGCAGCGTAACTTGGGGGGAGCTGTTTTTT. The genes are TRBV9 and TRBJ2-2; D gene unclear. With 1 base removed from V and 8 bases from J, the gap between germline ends came to 6 bases. Germline V lookup: CDR1 SGDLS, CDR2 YYNGEE. This CDR3 contains 12 residues.

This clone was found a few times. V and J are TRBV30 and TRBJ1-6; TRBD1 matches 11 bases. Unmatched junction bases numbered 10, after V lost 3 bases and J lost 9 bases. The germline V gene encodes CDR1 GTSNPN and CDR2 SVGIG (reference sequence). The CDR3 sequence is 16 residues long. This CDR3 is CAWRTRTGGAVSPLHF. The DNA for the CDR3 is TGTGCCTGGAGAACACGGACAGGGGGCGCGGTTTCACCCCTCCACTTT.

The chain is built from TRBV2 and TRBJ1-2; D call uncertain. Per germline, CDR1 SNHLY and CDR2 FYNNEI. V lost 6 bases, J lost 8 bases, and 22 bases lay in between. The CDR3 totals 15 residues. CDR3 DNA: TGTGCCAGCAGGATCGTCTTTCGGGGAACTCTGGGCTACACCTTC. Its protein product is CASRIVFRGTLGYTF.

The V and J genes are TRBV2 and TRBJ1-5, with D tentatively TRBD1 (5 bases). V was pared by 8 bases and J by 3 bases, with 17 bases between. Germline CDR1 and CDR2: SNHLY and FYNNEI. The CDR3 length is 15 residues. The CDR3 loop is CASRGSRRDNQPQHF. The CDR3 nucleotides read TGTGCCAGCCGGGGGTCGCGCAGGGACAATCAGCCCCAGCATTTT.

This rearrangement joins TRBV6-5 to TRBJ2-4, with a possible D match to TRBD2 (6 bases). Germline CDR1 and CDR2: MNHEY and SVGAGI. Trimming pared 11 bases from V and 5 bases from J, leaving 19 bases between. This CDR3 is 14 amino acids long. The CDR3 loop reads CAVGGGRSENIQYF. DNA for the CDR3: TGTGCCGTCGGGGGTGGAAGGAGTGAAAACATTCAGTACTTC.

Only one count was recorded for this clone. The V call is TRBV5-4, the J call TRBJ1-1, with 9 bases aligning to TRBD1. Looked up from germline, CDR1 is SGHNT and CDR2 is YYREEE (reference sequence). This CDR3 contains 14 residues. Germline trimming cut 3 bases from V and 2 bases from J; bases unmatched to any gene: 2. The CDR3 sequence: CASSWGQGNTEAFF. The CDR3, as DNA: TGTGCCAGCAGCTGGGGACAGGGTAACACTGAAGCTTTCTTT.

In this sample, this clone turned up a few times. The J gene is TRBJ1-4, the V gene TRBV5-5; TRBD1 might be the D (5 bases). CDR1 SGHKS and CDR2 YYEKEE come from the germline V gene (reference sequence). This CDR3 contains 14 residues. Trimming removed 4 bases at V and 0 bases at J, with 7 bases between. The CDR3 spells CASSRTSTNEKLFF. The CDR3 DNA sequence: TGTGCCAGCAGCCGGACATCAACTAATGAAAAACTGTTTTTT.

This chain's CDR3 is CASSSPGRGGYTF. In DNA form, the CDR3 reads TGTGCCAGCAGTTCCCCAGGGAGGGGTGGCTACACCTTC. The V gene is TRBV28, the J gene TRBJ1-2, with TRBD1 as a possible D gene (5 bases). Per germline, CDR1 MDHEN and CDR2 SYDVKM. V dropped 4 bases and J dropped 7 bases, with 13 bases sitting between them. This CDR3 spans 13 amino acids.

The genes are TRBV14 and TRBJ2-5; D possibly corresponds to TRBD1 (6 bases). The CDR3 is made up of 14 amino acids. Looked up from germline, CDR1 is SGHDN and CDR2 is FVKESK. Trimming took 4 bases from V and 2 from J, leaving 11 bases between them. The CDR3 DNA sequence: TGTGCCAGCAGCCGAGGGACACCTCAAGAGACCCAGTACTTC. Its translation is CASSRGTPQETQYF.

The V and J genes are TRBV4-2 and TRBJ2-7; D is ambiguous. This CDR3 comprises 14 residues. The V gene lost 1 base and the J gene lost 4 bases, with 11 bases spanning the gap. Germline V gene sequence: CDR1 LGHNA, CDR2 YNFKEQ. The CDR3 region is CASSQGQVVYEQYF. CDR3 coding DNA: TGTGCCAGCAGCCAAGGGCAGGTAGTATACGAGCAGTACTTC.

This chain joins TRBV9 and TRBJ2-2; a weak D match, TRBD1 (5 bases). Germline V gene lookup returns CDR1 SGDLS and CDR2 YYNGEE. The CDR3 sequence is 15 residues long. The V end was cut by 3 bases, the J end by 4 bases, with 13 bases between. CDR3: CASSAGGAGTGELFF. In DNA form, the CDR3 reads TGTGCCAGCAGCGCCGGTGGGGCCGGCACCGGGGAGCTGTTTTTT. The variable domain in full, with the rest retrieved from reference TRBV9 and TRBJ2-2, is DSGVTQTPKHLITATGQRVTLRCSPRSGDLSVYWYQQSLDQGLQFLIQYYNGEERAKGNILERFSAQQFPDLHSELNLSSLELGDSALYFCASSAGGAGTGELFFGEGSRLTVL.

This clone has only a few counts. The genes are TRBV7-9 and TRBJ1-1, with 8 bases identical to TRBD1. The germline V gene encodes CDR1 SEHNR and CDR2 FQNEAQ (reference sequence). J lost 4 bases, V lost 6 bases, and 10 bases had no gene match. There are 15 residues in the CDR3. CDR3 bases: TGTGCCAGCAGTTCCGTTCACAGGGGGGGCACTGAAGCTTTCTTT. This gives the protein CASSSVHRGGTEAFF.

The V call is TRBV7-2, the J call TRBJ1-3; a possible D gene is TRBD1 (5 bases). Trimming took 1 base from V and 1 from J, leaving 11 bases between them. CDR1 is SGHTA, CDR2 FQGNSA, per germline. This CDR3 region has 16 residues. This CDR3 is CASSLGPAGSGNTIYF. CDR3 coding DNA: TGTGCCAGCAGCTTAGGCCCCGCAGGGTCTGGAAACACCATATATTTT.

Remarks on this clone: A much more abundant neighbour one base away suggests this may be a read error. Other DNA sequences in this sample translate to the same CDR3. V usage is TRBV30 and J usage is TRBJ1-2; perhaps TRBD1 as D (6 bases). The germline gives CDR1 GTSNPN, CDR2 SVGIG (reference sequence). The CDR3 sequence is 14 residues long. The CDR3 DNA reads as TGTGCCTGGAGTGTCACCAGGGGACATGGCGGCTACACTTTC. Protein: CAWSVTRGHGGYTF.

The CDR3 DNA follows: TGTGCCAGCAGCGGAACTAGGAATACGCAGTATTTT. Encoded protein: CASSGTRNTQYF. The chain recombines TRBV9 with TRBJ2-3, with D perhaps matching TRBD2 (5 bases). With 3 bases removed from V and 7 bases from J, the gap between germline ends came to 9 bases. This CDR3 comprises 12 residues. CDR1 is SGDLS and CDR2 is YYNGEE in the germline V gene. Full variable domain (outside the CDR3, taken from reference TRBV9 and TRBJ2-3): DSGVTQTPKHLITATGQRVTLRCSPRSGDLSVYWYQQSLDQGLQFLIQYYNGEERAKGNILERFSAQQFPDLHSELNLSSLELGDSALYFCASSGTRNTQYFGPGTRLTVL.

The CDR3 DNA is TGTGCCAGCAGCTCCCGACAGGGACATGGCTACACCTTC. Protein sequence: CASSSRQGHGYTF. The genes are TRBV5-5 and TRBJ1-2, with 7 bases identical to TRBD1. There are 13 residues in the CDR3. Trimming cost V 3 bases and J 6 bases; bases outside gene matches: 5. Germline values: CDR1 SGHKS, CDR2 YYEKEE (reference sequence).

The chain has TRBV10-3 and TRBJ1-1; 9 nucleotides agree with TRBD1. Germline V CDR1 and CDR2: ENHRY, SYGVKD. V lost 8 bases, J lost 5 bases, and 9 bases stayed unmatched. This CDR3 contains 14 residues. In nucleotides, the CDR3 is TGTGCCATCGGAATGGGACAGGGAAATACTGAAGCTTTCTTT. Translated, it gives CAIGMGQGNTEAFF.

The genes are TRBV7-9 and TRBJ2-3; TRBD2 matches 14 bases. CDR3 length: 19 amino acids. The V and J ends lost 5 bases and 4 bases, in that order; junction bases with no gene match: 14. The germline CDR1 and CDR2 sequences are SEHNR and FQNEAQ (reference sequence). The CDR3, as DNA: TGTGCCAGCAGCCTAGGACAAGGGGGACTAGCGGGAGTGCCAGATACGCAGTATTTT. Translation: CASSLGQGGLAGVPDTQYF.

The DNA for the CDR3 is TGTGCCAGCAGTGACAGGGTGGAAGAAAAACTGTTTTTT. It translates to CASSDRVEEKLFF. The rearrangement uses TRBV6-1 and TRBJ1-4, with TRBD1 as a possible D gene (5 bases). This CDR3 spans 13 amino acids. V dropped 3 bases and J dropped 8 bases, with 10 bases sitting between them. Germline V gene sequence: CDR1 MNHNS, CDR2 SASEGT.

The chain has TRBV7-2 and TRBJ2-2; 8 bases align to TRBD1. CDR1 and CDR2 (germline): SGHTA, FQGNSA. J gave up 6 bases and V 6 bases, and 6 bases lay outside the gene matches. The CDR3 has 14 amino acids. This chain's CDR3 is CASRKAGGPGELFF. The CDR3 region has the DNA TGTGCCAGCAGGAAAGCAGGGGGCCCCGGGGAGCTGTTTTTT.

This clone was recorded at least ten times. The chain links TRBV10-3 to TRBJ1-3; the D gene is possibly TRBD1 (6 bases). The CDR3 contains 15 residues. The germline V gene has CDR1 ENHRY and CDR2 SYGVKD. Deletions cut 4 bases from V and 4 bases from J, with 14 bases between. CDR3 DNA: TGTGCCATCAGTGCCCCTACAGGGACGGGAAACACCATATATTTT. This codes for CAISAPTGTGNTIYF.

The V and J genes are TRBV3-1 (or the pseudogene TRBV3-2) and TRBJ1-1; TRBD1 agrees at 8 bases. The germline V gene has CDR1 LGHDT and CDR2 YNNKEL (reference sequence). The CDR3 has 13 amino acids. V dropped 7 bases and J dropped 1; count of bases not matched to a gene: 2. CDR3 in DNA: TGTGCCAGCACCGGACAGGGGAACACTGAAGCTTTCTTT. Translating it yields CASTGQGNTEAFF.

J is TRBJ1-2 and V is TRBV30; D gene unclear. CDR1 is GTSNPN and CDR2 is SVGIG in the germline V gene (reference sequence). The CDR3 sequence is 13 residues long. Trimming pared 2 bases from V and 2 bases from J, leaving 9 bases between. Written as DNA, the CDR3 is TGTGCCTGGAGTTTAGGAGAAAACTATGGCTACACCTTC. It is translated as CAWSLGENYGYTF.

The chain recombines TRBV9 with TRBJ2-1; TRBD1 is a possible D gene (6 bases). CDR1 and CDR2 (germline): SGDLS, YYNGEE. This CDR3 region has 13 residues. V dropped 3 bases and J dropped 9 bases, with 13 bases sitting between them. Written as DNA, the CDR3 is TGTGCCAGCAGCGAGGGAACAGGGAGTGAGCAGTTCTTC. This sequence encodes CASSEGTGSEQFF.